This T cell receptor (beta chain) was observed in a study of cytomegalovirus exposure and HLA in healthy donors. Study results and caveats: Productive rates of about 87% or about 30% were seen for most TCR beta V segments in an earlier analysis.

Losses at the gene ends were 3 bases for V and 13 bases for J; bases not matched to a gene: 9. The CDR3 covers 13 residues. The germline V gene has CDR1 LGHNT and CDR2 FRNRAP. It was with 60 Vbeta and 13 Jbeta primers that the PCR ran. Methods used by the authors: The count from a later analysis was tens of millions of unique TCR beta chains, about 9.9 million of them shared. Method: immunoSEQ multiplex PCR; TCRdb's copy keeps in-frame clones and lacks some. Clonal size and the V and J genes are those of that table, whereas D and trimming came from the DNA. The sample contains 130,000 or so clones, roughly 84% of which appear only once. Of note for this clone: Its antigen remains unknown.

This receptor was obtained from a young woman in good health and CMV-seropositive. V usage is TRBV12-5 and J usage is TRBJ1-2; TRBD1 matches at 9 bases. Material for sequencing was PBMCs. The DNA for the CDR3 is TGTGCTAGTGGTTTCTCTGGGACAGGGTTCTTCACCTTC. Encoded protein: CASGFSGTGFFTF.